This T cell receptor beta chain was sequenced for a study of shared clonotypes between healthy human individuals (TCRdb year 2020). Regarding the complete study: Three men and two women, aged 18 to 49 years, made up the cohort. To increase sequencing depth and limit assay-specific biases, TCR repertoire library preparation and sequencing were carried out by different laboratories using diverse techniques. Per donor, three plates each were used for CD4 naive and CD4 memory, two for CD8 naive, and one for CD8 memory. To estimate repertoire size and how much clonotype sharing occurs between individuals, the study deeply sequenced the blood TCR repertoires of roughly 5 healthy adults. Each donor's leukapheresis produced roughly between about 0.8 and 10 billion PBMCs. Results and caveats for the whole study, not just this receptor: Around 5.4% of naive CD4, approximately 3.7% of naive CD8, approximately 2.2% of memory CD4, and 0.35% to 0.5% of memory CD8 clonotypes were shared across several donors. Clonotypes shared by all four sorted-subset donors showed higher generation probabilities than non-shared clonotypes. Sampling was limited to blood, and TCR repertoires in tissue likely differ from TCR repertoires in blood. Naive subsets generally had larger estimated clonotype richness than memory subsets did. The genetic and exposure-history diversity represented was limited by the small number of donors. Based on pairwise subsampling, the degree of clonotype sharing among donors was expected to be affected by sequencing depth. Even with the large sequencing depth, rarefaction of the sorted-subset datasets indicated that sequencing was incomplete.

Using the deep immunoSEQ assay, TCR CDR3 regions were amplified from genomic DNA by multiplex PCR. Extracted genomic DNA from each cell subset was distributed evenly across all wells of several immunoSEQ 96-well plates, and each plate was treated as a replicate. For sorted subsets, roughly 200 ng genomic DNA, equal to tens of thousands of T cell genomes, was loaded into each replicate PCR. The purified libraries were quantified using a Qubit 3.0 fluorometer, sized with a Bioanalyzer 2100, and then quantified again using the KAPA Library Quantification kit. Every immunoSEQ 96-well plate was sequenced on a separate single-read 150-cycle Illumina NextSeq 550 flow cell. Turning to the authors' computational methods: Because the immunoSEQ output included only junctional sequences and no quality scores, the filtering could not be the same as the filtering used for full-length reads. To assign V/J genes and CDR3, sequences were annotated using PyIR, a Python wrapper for IgBLAST v1.9, with IMGT germline references. Reads were filtered out if the reads had weak V/J assignments (E-value above 1e-6), no CDR3, stop codons, out-of-frame junctions, or ambiguous translated residues. V3J clonotypes were defined by identical inferred V gene, J gene, and CDR3 amino acid sequence. Percentage overlap between repertoires was calculated by dividing the number of shared unique clonotypes by the size of the smaller repertoire. Richness of each repertoire was evaluated using RTK rarefaction, the Chao1 estimator, and Recon v2.1 estimates of unobserved clonotypes. Generation probabilities were computed with OLGA for all TCRbeta clonotypes obtained by the gDNA method from a few donors. TCRdb provides this immuneACCESS table in a form limited to in-frame rearrangements. Some clones are lacking; in checked studies, under half of them reflect an unresolved V gene, and why the rest are absent is not known. Clonal size and the V and J genes are those of that table, whereas D and trimming came from the DNA. The sample table lists around 640,000 clones, approximately 96% of them with a count of one. The top ten clones comprise roughly 0.12% of the sample.

The CDR3, cysteine through phenylalanine, is 17 amino acids long. Only the CDR3 portion is preserved as DNA: 51 bases, with reading frame beginning at the first base. For the CD8 naive samples, CD45RO-negative cells were positively selected for CCR7, yielding a CD45RA+CCR7+ population from which TemRA cells were excluded. The donors were healthy, HIV-negative adults who had no recently reported acute infections or vaccinations. Every donor was a Caucasian adult residing in Nashville, Tennessee, USA. Blood was obtained by leukapheresis, after which PBMCs were separated by Ficoll-Histopaque density gradient centrifugation and cryopreserved in liquid nitrogen vapor phase. Purity and quantity of every magnetically sorted T cell population were checked by analytical flow cytometry. From each sorted fraction, genomic DNA was isolated and quantified by UV absorbance on a Nanodrop 2000c. This clone is a singleton in its sample. The antigen it binds to is not known. The sample holds no much larger clone one base away, and base qualities are not on file.

Recombination linked TRBV21-1 to TRBJ1-4; TRBD1 reflects the table's D call only, with no check against the DNA. TRBV21-1 corresponds to a pseudogene. Specimen: naive CD8+ T cells sorted from blood. Sample cell subset or site, as interpreted from the label and publication: CD45RA+CCR7+. The TCR sequence derives from a woman between 25 and 40 years old in good health. The CDR3 region: CASSKPFRQGRNEKLFF. The DNA is TGTGCCAGCAGCAAACCCTTTCGACAGGGTAGAAATGAAAAACTGTTTTTT.